Presented here are 10 T cell receptor beta chains from one specimen sequenced in a study of T-cell memory formation after mild COVID-19. Using its own MiXCR run on the 5' RACE reads, TCRdb lists one record per CDR3 protein. The table lists about 320,000 distinct CDR3 sequences, approximately 14% of them singletons. The sample consisted of PBMCs or a T cell subset sorted from them (not recorded which). These receptors all come from a man aged 18 to 35 who had mild COVID-19 (a few samples of this study predate the infection). Cell type and time point are not known.

This chain connects TRBV20-1 to TRBJ2-7; D ambiguous. CDR1 is DFQATT and CDR2 is SNEGSKA in the germline V gene (reference sequence). V lost 2 bases to trimming and J lost 4 bases, with 12 bases between them. CDR3 length: 13 residues. CDR3 region: CSARFRVPYEQYV. The CDR3 DNA reads as TGCAGTGCTAGATTCCGGGTCCCTTACGAGCAGTACGTC.

This chain joins TRBV11-3 and TRBJ1-1; a possible D gene is TRBD1 (6 bases). Looked up from germline, CDR1 is SGHNT and CDR2 is YENEEA. Trimming stripped 6 bases from V and 11 bases from J, with 16 bases between. The CDR3 totals 12 residues. CDR3 DNA: TGTGCCAGCAGTCGGGACATTAGGCGGGCTTTCTTT. It is translated as CASSRDIRRAFF.

This clonotype was observed many times. This chain connects TRBV12-3 or TRBV12-4 to TRBJ2-3; D is unresolved. Trimming stripped 3 bases from V and 2 bases from J, with 6 bases between. This CDR3 comprises 13 residues. DNA for the CDR3: TGTGCCAGCAGTTTGTCCTCCACAGATACGCAGTATTTT. Amino acids: CASSLSSTDTQYF.

This clonotype was seen more than once but under ten times. This chain links TRBV5-1 with TRBJ1-4; D might be TRBD1 (6 bases). V was trimmed by 4 bases and J by 5 bases, leaving 12 bases between them. Per germline, CDR1 SGHRS and CDR2 YFSETQ. The CDR3 loop spans 14 amino acids. The CDR3 spells CASSRTQGNEKLFF. Written as DNA, the CDR3 is TGCGCCAGCAGCCGTACACAGGGAAATGAAAAACTGTTTTTT.

This clonotype was picked up a small number of times. The chain has TRBV5-1 and TRBJ1-1; 9 bases align to TRBD1. CDR3 length: 16 amino acids. J gave up 3 bases and V 5 bases, and 11 bases lay outside the gene matches. The germline gives CDR1 SGHRS, CDR2 YFSETQ. The CDR3, as DNA: TGCGCCAGCAGGCCCGGGACAGGGACATATTACACTGAAGCTTTCTTT. Amino acids: CASRPGTGTYYTEAFF.

The J gene is TRBJ2-2, the V gene TRBV9; D remains ambiguous. Germline CDR1 and CDR2: SGDLS and YYNGEE. The CDR3 is made up of 17 amino acids. V was trimmed by 2 bases and J by 0 bases, leaving 14 bases between them. CDR3 coding DNA: TGTGCCAGCAGCGTTCCGGTCAGTGATCCGAACACCGGGGAGCTGTTTTTT. Translating gives CASSVPVSDPNTGELFF.

The sample holds a few counts of this clonotype. In DNA form, the CDR3 reads TGTGCCAGCAGCTTAAAGGTTTCGTACGGCGGTCGTAACTATGGCTACACCTTC. It specifies CASSLKVSYGGRNYGYTF. The chain employs TRBV7-9 and TRBJ1-2; D is unclear. The ends were cut back, 2 bases at V and 1 base at J, with 20 bases in the middle. Germline CDR1 is SEHNR and CDR2 is FQNEAQ (reference sequence). This CDR3 has 18 residues.

This clonotype was picked up many times. The gene calls are TRBV4-3 and TRBJ2-5, with D tentatively TRBD1 or TRBD2 (5 bases each). V was clipped by 1 base and J by 1 base, with 13 bases between them. Germline CDR1 is LGHNA and CDR2 is YSLEER. CDR3 length equals 16 residues. The CDR3 here is CASSQGGRQGQETQYF. Written as DNA, the CDR3 is TGCGCCAGCAGCCAAGGGGGACGGCAGGGCCAAGAGACCCAGTACTTC.

The chain combines TRBV11-2 with TRBJ2-2; no definite D call. CDR1 is SGHAT, CDR2 FQNNGV, per germline. The CDR3 is made up of 13 amino acids. V lost 5 bases to trimming and J lost 6 bases, with 10 bases between them. CDR3 nucleotides: TGTGCCAGCAGCCTTCTGGTGTCCGGGGAGCTGTTTTTT. Protein: CASSLLVSGELFF.

The rearrangement uses TRBV6-2 or TRBV6-3 and TRBJ1-6; 7 bases are a match to TRBD1. The trim removed 5 bases at V and 7 bases at J, leaving 8 bases unmatched. This CDR3 has 15 amino acids. Germline CDR1 and CDR2: MNHEY and SVGEGT. CDR3 nucleotide sequence: TGTGCCAGCAGTACTCCCAGGGGGAGGAATTCACCCCTCCACTTT. Its protein is CASSTPRGRNSPLHF.